In this sample, the clone carrying this TCR beta chain turned up a few times. This sample was taken from a study of technical replicates of blood from a handful of donors. Using immunoSEQ multiplex PCR, the repertoire was profiled, and TCRdb retains in-frame clones only, with some absent. The profile shows around 79,000 clones, roughly nine tenths of them singletons. The V end lost 4 bases, the J end lost 0 bases, and 9 bases lay between the germline ends. The germline V gene encodes CDR1 KGHSH and CDR2 LQKENI. The CDR3 runs to 14 residues. The chain recombines TRBV18 with TRBJ1-1; possibly TRBD1 for D (5 bases). This TCR came from a human donor in good health. The sample comprised T cells isolated from PBMCs. CDR3 DNA sequence: TGTGCCAGCTCACTGTTAGGGGTGAACACTGAAGCTTTCTTT. This translates into CASSLLGVNTEAFF.